Listed below are T cell receptor beta chains from one sample, sequenced in a study of vaccination and CD4 T cells after COVID-19. Each CDR3 protein gets one entry after TCRdb re-called the PCR reads with MiXCR. The sample yields around 14,000 distinct CDR3 sequences, about half seen once. These receptors have no known antigen. Specimen: CD4+ T cells from blood, cultured in vitro. The receptors come from a human donor who had recovered from COVID-19. The CDR3 runs from the conserved cysteine through the conserved F or W. Each record gives: J gene, V gene, clone size, D gene, CDR3 protein, CDR3 DNA. D genes are given only for firm matches. Clone size is given for some rows only: seen once, a few or many times, or a class if the clone is expanded.

TRBJ1-2 TRBV6-2/TRBV6-3 - - CASSRGAVEGGYTF TGTGCCAGCAGCCGAGGAGCGGTTGAGGGTGGCTACACCTTC
TRBJ2-6 TRBV5-1 - - CASSSPPGQTGGANVLTF TGCGCCAGCAGCTCTCCCCCGGGCCAAACGGGGGGGGCCAACGTCCTGACTTTC
TRBJ1-5 TRBV19 few - CASKRGFSGNQPQHF TGTGCCAGCAAAAGGGGATTTTCCGGCAATCAGCCCCAGCATTTT
TRBJ2-5 TRBV6-1 - - CASSDRRLDWTLGFSTQYF TGTGCCAGCAGTGATCGTCGACTTGATTGGACCCTTGGATTCTCGACCCAGTACTTC
TRBJ2-5 TRBV28 - TRBD1 CASREDRGEETQYF TGTGCCAGCAGAGAAGACAGGGGGGAGGAGACCCAGTACTTC
TRBJ1-1 TRBV6-1 - - CASSEVGPATYEAFF TGTGCCAGCAGTGAAGTTGGGCCGGCGACGTATGAAGCTTTCTTT
TRBJ1-2 TRBV27 - - CASRIQGNYGYTF TGTGCCAGCAGAATACAGGGCAACTATGGCTACACCTTC
TRBJ1-2 TRBV9 - TRBD1 CASARGTESNYGYTF TGTGCCAGCGCGAGGGGGACAGAGTCTAACTATGGCTACACCTTC
TRBJ2-3 TRBV7-8 - TRBD2 CASSFGGSRDTQYF TGTGCCAGCAGCTTCGGCGGGAGTAGAGATACGCAGTATTTT
TRBJ2-1 TRBV6-2/TRBV6-3 few TRBD2 CASSYRDYSSYNEQFF TGTGCCAGCAGTTACCGGGACTATAGCTCCTACAATGAGCAGTTCTTC
TRBJ2-7 TRBV6-2/TRBV6-3 - TRBD1 CASSYLATGGWEQYF TGTGCCAGCAGTTACCTTGCGACAGGGGGCTGGGAGCAGTACTTC
TRBJ1-1 TRBV19 - - CASSIAKNTEAFF TGTGCCAGTAGTATCGCCAAGAACACTGAAGCTTTCTTT
TRBJ1-2 TRBV27 few TRBD1 CASREQGGFYGYTF TGTGCCAGCAGGGAACAGGGGGGCTTCTATGGCTACACCTTC
TRBJ1-1 TRBV7-2 - - CASSLFDREAFF TGTGCCAGCAGCTTGTTTGATCGGGAAGCTTTCTTT
TRBJ1-1 TRBV6-5 - - CASSYLGKNTEAFF TGTGCCAGCAGTTACCTGGGGAAGAACACTGAAGCTTTCTTT
TRBJ1-1 TRBV4-1 - - CASSQGAGKAEAFF TGCGCCAGCAGCCAAGGTGCGGGGAAGGCTGAAGCTTTCTTT
TRBJ2-7 TRBV28 - - CASRGGYEQYF TGTGCCAGCAGGGGGGGCTACGAGCAGTACTTC
TRBJ1-4 TRBV20-1 once - CSAREDSYPEKLFF TGCAGTGCTAGAGAGGACAGCTACCCAGAAAAACTGTTTTTT
TRBJ2-7 TRBV2 - TRBD1 CASQGTGDEQYF TGTGCCAGCCAAGGGACAGGAGACGAGCAGTACTTC
TRBJ2-7 TRBV7-8 - - CASSLNMYSYEQYF TGTGCCAGCAGCTTAAACATGTACTCCTACGAGCAGTACTTC
TRBJ1-5 TRBV19 few - CASNGGYSNQPQHF TGTGCCAGTAACGGCGGATATAGCAATCAGCCCCAGCATTTT
TRBJ1-1 TRBV20-1 - - CSARDPLAHGDTEAFF TGCAGTGCTAGAGATCCTCTGGCCCACGGGGACACTGAAGCTTTCTTT
TRBJ1-1 TRBV4-3 - TRBD1 CASRRTGGDEAFF TGCGCCAGCAGACGGACAGGGGGCGATGAAGCTTTCTTT
TRBJ2-3 TRBV20-1 - TRBD2 CSAPVAGMFTDTQYF TGCAGTGCGCCCGTAGCGGGGATGTTCACAGATACGCAGTATTTT
TRBJ2-2 TRBV18 - TRBD1 CASSPIGDRATGELFF TGTGCCAGCTCACCCATCGGAGACAGGGCCACCGGGGAGCTGTTTTTT
TRBJ2-6 TRBV7-9 - - CASSLLLYRAYSGANVLTF TGTGCCAGCAGCTTACTTCTTTACAGAGCCTACTCTGGGGCCAACGTCCTGACTTTC
TRBJ2-3 TRBV20-1 - - CSARFREFTRDTQYF TGCAGTGCTAGATTTCGGGAGTTCACAAGAGATACGCAGTATTTT
TRBJ2-1 TRBV15 few - CATSAARGRGRGEQFF TGTGCCACCAGCGCCGCCCGAGGGAGGGGGCGGGGTGAGCAGTTCTTC
TRBJ1-2 TRBV6-1 - TRBD1 CASSNDRGLGGYTF TGTGCCAGCAGTAACGACAGGGGTTTAGGAGGCTACACCTTC
TRBJ2-3 TRBV18 - - CASSPPWGSTDTQYF TGTGCCAGCTCACCACCGTGGGGGAGCACAGATACGCAGTATTTT
TRBJ2-6 TRBV2 - - CASSVGRVSGANVLTF TGTGCCAGCAGTGTAGGCAGGGTCTCTGGGGCCAACGTCCTGACTTTC